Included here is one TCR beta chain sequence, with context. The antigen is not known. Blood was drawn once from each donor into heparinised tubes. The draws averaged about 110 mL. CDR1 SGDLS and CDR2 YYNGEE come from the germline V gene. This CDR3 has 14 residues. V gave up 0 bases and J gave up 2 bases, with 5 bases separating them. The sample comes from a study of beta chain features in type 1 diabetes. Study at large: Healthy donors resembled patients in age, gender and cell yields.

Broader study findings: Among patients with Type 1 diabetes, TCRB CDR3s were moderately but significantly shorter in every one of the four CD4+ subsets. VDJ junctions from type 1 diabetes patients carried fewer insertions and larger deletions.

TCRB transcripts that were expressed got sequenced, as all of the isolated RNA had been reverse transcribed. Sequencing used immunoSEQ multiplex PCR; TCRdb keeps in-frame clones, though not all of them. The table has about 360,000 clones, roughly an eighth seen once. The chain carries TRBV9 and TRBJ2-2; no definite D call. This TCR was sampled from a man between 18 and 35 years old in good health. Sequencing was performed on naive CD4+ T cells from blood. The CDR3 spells CASSVVFNTGELFF. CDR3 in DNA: TGTGCCAGCAGCGTAGTCTTTAACACCGGGGAGCTGTTTTTT.